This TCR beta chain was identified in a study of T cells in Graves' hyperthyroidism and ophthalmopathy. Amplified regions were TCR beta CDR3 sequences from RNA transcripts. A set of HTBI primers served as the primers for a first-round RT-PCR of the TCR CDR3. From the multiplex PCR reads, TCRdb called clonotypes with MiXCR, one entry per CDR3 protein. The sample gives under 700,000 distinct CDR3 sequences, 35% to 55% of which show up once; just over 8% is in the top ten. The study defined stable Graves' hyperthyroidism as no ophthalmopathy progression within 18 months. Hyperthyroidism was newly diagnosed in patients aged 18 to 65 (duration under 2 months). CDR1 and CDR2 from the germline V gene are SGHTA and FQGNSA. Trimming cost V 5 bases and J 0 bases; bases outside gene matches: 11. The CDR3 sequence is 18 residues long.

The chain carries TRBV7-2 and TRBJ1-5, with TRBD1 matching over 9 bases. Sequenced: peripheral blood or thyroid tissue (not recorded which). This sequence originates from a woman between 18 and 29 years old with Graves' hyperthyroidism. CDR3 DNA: TGTGCCAGCAGCGGACACAGACAGGGGGTGTATAGCAATCAGCCCCAGCATTTT. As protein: CASSGHRQGVYSNQPQHF.